This T cell receptor (beta chain) was sequenced in a study of T cell responses to AZD1222 COVID-19 vaccine. Study-wide findings and caveats: With dominance at 160-218 and 743-854, vaccine-associated CD4 TCRs spanned spike.

TCRdb's copy holds only in-frame clones and misses some; the assay was immunoSEQ multiplex PCR. The table has about 140,000 clones, about 92% seen once. Pooling of second doses given at about 4 or about 12 weeks was done. The germline gives CDR1 SNHLY, CDR2 FYNNEI. Trimming took 3 bases from V and 0 from J, leaving 24 bases between them. The CDR3 has 20 residues. As concerns this clone: Its target is not known.

Here the sequenced sample was peripheral blood, taken 28 days after the second AZD1222 dose. This sequence originates from an adult who received the AZD1222 COVID-19 vaccine. The chain carries TRBV2 and TRBJ2-1, with D tentatively TRBD2 (5 bases). CDR3 DNA sequence: TGTGCCAGCAGTGATGTAATGGTAGCGCGCCAAGGTAGCTCCTACAATGAGCAGTTCTTC. It translates to CASSDVMVARQGSSYNEQFF.